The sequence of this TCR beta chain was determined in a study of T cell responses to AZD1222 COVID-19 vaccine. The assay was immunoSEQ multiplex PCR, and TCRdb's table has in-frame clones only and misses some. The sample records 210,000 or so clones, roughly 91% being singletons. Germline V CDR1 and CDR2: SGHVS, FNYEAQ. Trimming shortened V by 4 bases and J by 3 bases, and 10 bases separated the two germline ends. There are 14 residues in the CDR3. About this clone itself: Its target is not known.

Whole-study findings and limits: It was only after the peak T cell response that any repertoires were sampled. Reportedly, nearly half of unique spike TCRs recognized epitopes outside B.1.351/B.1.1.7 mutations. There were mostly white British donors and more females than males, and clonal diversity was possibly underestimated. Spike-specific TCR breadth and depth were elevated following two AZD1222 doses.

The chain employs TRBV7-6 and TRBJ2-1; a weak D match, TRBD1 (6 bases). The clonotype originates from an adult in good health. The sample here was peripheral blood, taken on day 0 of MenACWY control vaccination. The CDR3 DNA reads TGTGCCAGCAGCTACGGACAGTTCTACAATGAGCAGTTCTTC. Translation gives CASSYGQFYNEQFF.